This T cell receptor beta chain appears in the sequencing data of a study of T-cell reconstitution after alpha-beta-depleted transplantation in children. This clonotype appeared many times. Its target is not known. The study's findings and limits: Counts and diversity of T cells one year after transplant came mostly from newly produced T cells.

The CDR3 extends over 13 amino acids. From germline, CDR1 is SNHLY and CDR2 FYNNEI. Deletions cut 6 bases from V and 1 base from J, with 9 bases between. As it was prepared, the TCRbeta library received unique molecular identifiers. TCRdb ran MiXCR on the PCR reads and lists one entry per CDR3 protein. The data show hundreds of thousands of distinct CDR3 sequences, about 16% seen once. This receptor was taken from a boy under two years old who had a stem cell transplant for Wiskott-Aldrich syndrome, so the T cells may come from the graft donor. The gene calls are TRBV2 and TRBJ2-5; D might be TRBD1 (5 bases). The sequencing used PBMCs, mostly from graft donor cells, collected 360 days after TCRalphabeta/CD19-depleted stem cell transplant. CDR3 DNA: TGTGCCAGCAGCTTCGACAGCCAAGAGACCCAGTACTTC. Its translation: CASSFDSQETQYF.